The 17 T cell receptor beta chains below all came from one sample that was sequenced in a study of shared clonotypes between healthy human individuals. Sequenced by immunoSEQ multiplex PCR; TCRdb stores in-frame clones only, minus some. The sample lists roughly 410,000 clones; 90% to 97% were seen once. Sequencing was done on a sample of memory CD8+ T cells sorted from blood. Subset noted: CD45RO+ cells pooled with CCR7-negative TemRA cells. The source of these receptors is a man aged 25 to 40 in good health.

The genes are TRBV15 and TRBJ2-3; D unclear. Germline V gene sequence: CDR1 LNHNV, CDR2 YYDKDF (reference sequence). The CDR3 is made up of 16 amino acids. V lost 3 bases and J lost 3, with 16 bases in between. The DNA for the CDR3 is TGTGCCACCAGCAGCAGAGGTCCCCCGACAACAGATACGCAGTATTTT. Residues: CATSSRGPPTTDTQYF.

The chain carries TRBV5-4 and TRBJ2-7; D is uncertain. Deletions cut 0 bases from V and 6 bases from J, with 13 bases between. The CDR3 has 14 amino acids. CDR1 is SGHNT and CDR2 is YYREEE in the germline V gene (reference sequence). In nucleotides, the CDR3 is TGTGCCAGCAGCTTGGGTGTAGGCACCAGCGAGCAGTACTTC. Protein: CASSLGVGTSEQYF.

This chain uses TRBV5-4 with TRBJ2-3; D possibly corresponds to TRBD2 (6 bases). The germline V gene encodes CDR1 SGHNT and CDR2 YYREEE (reference sequence). CDR3 length equals 19 residues. V shed 0 bases and J shed 0 bases, with 20 bases lying between them. This CDR3 reads CASSLARSGGWASTDTQYF. The CDR3 DNA sequence: TGTGCCAGCAGCTTGGCCCGCAGCGGAGGGTGGGCTAGCACAGATACGCAGTATTTT.

The V and J genes are TRBV7-9 and TRBJ1-2; D perhaps matches TRBD1 (5 bases). The CDR3 is 12 residues long. Per the germline V gene, CDR1 is SEHNR and CDR2 is FQNEAQ (reference sequence). Trimming left V 2 bases short and J 6 bases short, with 7 bases between. The CDR3 spells CASSLKTDGYTF. The CDR3, as DNA: TGTGCCAGCAGCTTAAAGACAGATGGCTACACCTTC.

A word on this clone: Different DNA sequences within this sample yield the same CDR3. V and J are TRBV29-1 and TRBJ1-2; D uncertain. V was pared by 3 bases and J by 0 bases, with 5 bases between. The CDR3 extends over 12 amino acids. Germline V gives CDR1 SQVTM, CDR2 ANQGSEA. The CDR3 nucleotides are TGCAGCGTTGATAGGGCTAACTATGGCTACACCTTC. Amino acids: CSVDRANYGYTF.

This chain links TRBV20-1 with TRBJ1-1, with D maybe TRBD1 (5 bases). The CDR3 is 11 amino acids. Trimming left V 1 base short and J 11 bases short, with 11 bases between. Germline-derived CDR1 and CDR2 are DFQATT and SNEGSKA (reference sequence). In nucleotides, the CDR3 is TGCAGTGCTAGAGTGCCCGAGGGGGCTTTCTTT. It translates to CSARVPEGAFF.

The genes are TRBV4-1 and TRBJ1-1; D may be TRBD1 (5 bases). This CDR3 has 13 amino acids. V lost 2 bases to trimming and J lost 5 bases, with 9 bases between them. Per germline, CDR1 MGHRA and CDR2 YSYEKL. The CDR3 DNA sequence: TGCGCCAGCAGCCAACCGGGGGGGACTGAAGCTTTCTTT. This translates into CASSQPGGTEAFF.

V gene TRBV5-4 combines with J gene TRBJ2-1; possible D gene TRBD2, 6 bases. V was cut by 0 bases and J by 10 bases, with 14 bases left in between. CDR3 length: 14 residues. Germline V CDR1 and CDR2: SGHNT, YYREEE (reference sequence). The CDR3 is CASSLGLESGEQFF. The DNA for the CDR3 is TGTGCCAGCAGCTTGGGACTAGAGTCTGGCGAGCAGTTCTTC.

The V call is TRBV12-1, the J call TRBJ2-1; the table's D gene call, TRBD2, was not cross checked with the DNA. TRBV12-1 counts as a pseudogene. The CDR3 length is 16 residues. CDR3 bases: TGTGCCAGCAGCCAGCGACTAGCGGGCTCCTACAATGAGCAGTTCTTC. Protein product: CASSQRLAGSYNEQFF.

Here the CDR3 reads CASSQTSDTNIQYF. The DNA for the CDR3 is TGTGCCAGCAGCCAGACTTCGGACACGAACATTCAGTACTTC. The chain uses TRBV28 and TRBJ2-4, with a weak D call TRBD1 (5 bases). Germline CDR1 and CDR2: MDHEN and SYDVKM. Trimming stripped 6 bases from V and 7 bases from J, with 16 bases between. The CDR3 runs 14 residues.

The chain recombines TRBV5-1 with TRBJ2-5; 7 bases match TRBD1. CDR3 length: 16 residues. V was clipped by 0 bases and J by 2 bases; unmatched bases: 7. Germline values: CDR1 SGHRS, CDR2 YFSETQ. In nucleotides, the CDR3 is TGCGCCAGCAGCTTGGGCTTCAAGGGGGCTCAAGAGACCCAGTACTTC. Protein: CASSLGFKGAQETQYF. Full variable domain (missing parts from reference TRBV5-1 and TRBJ2-5): KAGVTQTPRYLIKTRGQQVTLSCSPISGHRSVSWYQQTPGQGLQFLFEYFSETQRNKGNFPGRFSGRQFSNSRSEMNVSTLELGDSALYLCASSLGFKGAQETQYFGPGTRLLVL.

V is TRBV28 and J is TRBJ2-7; 9 bases match TRBD1. CDR1 and CDR2 from the germline V gene are MDHEN and SYDVKM. V lost 6 bases, J lost 5 bases, and 5 bases stayed unmatched. CDR3 length equals 13 residues. The CDR3 region has the DNA TGTGCCAGCAGACAGGGGGCCCAGAACGAGCAGTACTTC. This gives the protein CASRQGAQNEQYF.

As for this clone: At one boundary the junction diverges from the germline segment, which might be a read error. The CDR3 reads CASSSQGGGTHTQYF. The CDR3 DNA reads TGTGCCAGCAGTTCACAGGGAGGCGGCACACATACGCAGTATTTT. J is TRBJ2-3 and V is TRBV27; D is perhaps TRBD1 or TRBD2 (6 bases each). Germline CDR1 reads MNHEY; CDR2 reads SMNVEV (reference sequence). The CDR3 is made up of 15 amino acids.

The chain recombines TRBV28 with TRBJ1-2; possible D gene TRBD1, 5 bases. The V end was cut by 5 bases, the J end by 4 bases, with 11 bases between. The CDR3 is made up of 13 amino acids. Germline V gene sequence: CDR1 MDHEN, CDR2 SYDVKM. The CDR3 is CASSIQVPYGYTF. The CDR3 DNA reads TGTGCCAGCAGTATACAGGTTCCCTATGGCTACACCTTC.

This clone came up once. This rearrangement joins TRBV9 to TRBJ2-3, with 9 positions matching TRBD2. This CDR3 spans 13 amino acids. Trimming at V came to 4 bases and at J to 4 bases, leaving 1 base not matched to a gene. Germline V gene sequence: CDR1 SGDLS, CDR2 YYNGEE. The CDR3 DNA is TGTGCCAGCAGCCGGACTAGCGCAGATACGCAGTATTTT. Amino acid sequence: CASSRTSADTQYF.

About this clone itself: Other DNA sequences in the sample encode the same CDR3. V usage is TRBV29-1 and J usage is TRBJ2-2; D not resolved. The CDR3 has 11 amino acids. V lost 5 bases to trimming and J lost 4 bases, with 5 bases between them. Germline V gene lookup returns CDR1 SQVTM and CDR2 ANQGSEA. The CDR3 here is CSVRSTGELFF. Written as DNA, the CDR3 is TGCAGCGTTAGAAGCACCGGGGAGCTGTTTTTT.

The chain is built from TRBV19 and TRBJ2-5; 10 bases are shared with TRBD2. Germline CDR1 reads LNHDA; CDR2 reads SQIVND (reference sequence). This CDR3 is 15 amino acids long. Trimming removed 7 bases from V and 3 bases from J; junction bases left unmatched: 8. This CDR3 reads CASTAHTSGKETQYF. DNA of the CDR3: TGTGCCAGTACCGCCCACACTAGCGGGAAAGAGACCCAGTACTTC.